A selection of T cell receptor beta chains follows, all from one sample in a study of OX40 agonist ivuxolimab in advanced cancers. Repertoires were generated with immunoSEQ multiplex PCR, while TCRdb's copy carries only in-frame clones and drops some. The table has roughly 62,000 clones, 92% seen once. Source: CD4+ or CD8+ T cells sorted from blood, taken in a trial of the OX40 agonist ivuxolimab. The receptors here all came from an adult with an advanced solid tumor such as melanoma, head and neck, liver or kidney cancer. Each CDR3 is given with its conserved first and last residue. D genes are given only for firm matches. Clone sizes are given selectively: once, few, many, or a class where the clone is expanded.

.	.	TRBJ2-5	TRBV5-1	CASSGIDGTDQETQYF	TGCGCCAGCAGCGGGATAGACGGGACGGACCAAGAGACCCAGTACTTC
.	.	TRBJ1-2	TRBV19	CATAEGWGEGYTF	TGTGCCACCGCCGAAGGTTGGGGGGAAGGCTACACCTTC
.	.	TRBJ2-5	TRBV11-3	CASSFTSGAQYF	TGTGCCAGCAGCTTTACGTCGGGAGCCCAGTACTTC
.	.	TRBJ2-1	TRBV11-2	CASSLHGGPDNEQFF	TGTGCCAGCAGCCTGCACGGGGGCCCTGACAATGAGCAGTTCTTC
.	.	TRBJ2-3	TRBV7-3	CASSLDGRGTDTQYF	TGTGCCAGCAGCTTAGACGGGCGGGGCACAGATACGCAGTATTTT
TRBD1	.	TRBJ1-1	TRBV6-6	CASSLTGVTEAFF	TGTGCCAGCAGTTTAACAGGGGTCACTGAAGCTTTCTTT
TRBD1	.	TRBJ2-7	TRBV7-3	CASSFGPGQGSEQYF	TGTGCCAGCAGCTTTGGTCCGGGACAGGGGTCCGAGCAGTACTTC
TRBD1	.	TRBJ1-5	TRBV6-5	CATVPGQGDNQPQHF	TGTGCCACCGTCCCGGGACAGGGGGACAATCAGCCCCAGCATTTT
.	.	TRBJ2-1	TRBV7-6	CASSYSFTSDYNEQFF	TGTGCCAGCAGCTATTCTTTCACGTCCGATTACAATGAGCAGTTCTTC
TRBD2	.	TRBJ2-1	TRBV28	CASSPTSDGRDEQFF	TGTGCCAGCAGTCCTACTAGCGATGGACGAGATGAGCAGTTCTTC
.	.	TRBJ1-1	TRBV11-2	CASSWPGRGMNTEAFF	TGTGCCAGCAGCTGGCCGGGACGGGGAATGAACACTGAAGCTTTCTTT
.	.	TRBJ2-2	TRBV27	CASSFFGTGELFF	TGTGCCAGCAGTTTCTTTGGCACCGGGGAGCTGTTTTTT
.	.	TRBJ1-3	TRBV30	CAWSHIFGNTIYF	TGTGCCTGGAGTCACATTTTTGGAAACACCATATATTTT
.	.	TRBJ2-7	TRBV28	CASSLTTDYEQYF	TGTGCCAGCAGTTTAACAACGGATTACGAGCAGTACTTC
.	.	TRBJ2-6	TRBV28	CASETAGDRANVLTF	TGTGCCAGCGAAACCGCAGGGGATCGGGCCAACGTCCTGACTTTC
.	.	TRBJ2-3	TRBV7-7	CASSLGTAGSDTQYF	TGTGCTAGCAGCTTAGGGACTGCGGGTTCAGATACGCAGTATTTT
.	.	TRBJ1-2	TRBV6-1	CASSEDGGQGYGYTF	TGTGCCAGCAGTGAAGATGGGGGGCAGGGCTATGGCTACACCTTC
.	.	TRBJ2-1	TRBV7-6	CASSLSFIHNEQFF	TGTGCCAGCAGCTTAAGTTTTATACACAATGAGCAGTTCTTC
.	.	TRBJ1-4	TRBV6-6	CASRSGWADEKLFF	TGTGCCAGCAGAAGCGGATGGGCAGATGAAAAACTGTTTTTT
.	.	TRBJ1-2	TRBV5-6	CASSLAGEVIYGYTF	TGTGCCAGCAGCTTGGCTGGGGAAGTAATCTATGGCTACACCTTC
.	.	TRBJ1-2	TRBV11-3	CASSLALGERSFGYTF	TGTGCCAGCAGCTTAGCTTTAGGGGAGCGGTCCTTTGGCTACACCTTC
TRBD2	.	TRBJ2-5	TRBV2	CASKLAGGGYQETQYF	TGTGCCAGCAAGCTAGCGGGAGGTGGCTATCAGGAGACCCAGTACTTC
TRBD1	.	TRBJ2-4	TRBV7-9	CASSLVGVTGAAKNIQYF	TGTGCCAGCAGCTTAGTCGGGGTGACAGGGGCAGCCAAAAACATTCAGTACTTC
.	.	TRBJ1-1	TRBV10-3	CAISVSSGGSNTEAFF	TGTGCCATCAGTGTTTCTTCGGGCGGATCGAACACTGAAGCTTTCTTT
TRBD1	once	TRBJ1-1	TRBV30	CATSRRDRRPMNTEAFF	TGTGCCACAAGTCGCAGGGACAGAAGACCCATGAACACTGAAGCTTTCTTT
TRBD2	.	TRBJ2-3	TRBV9	CASSYSGSRVDTQYF	TGTGCCAGCAGTTACAGCGGGAGTAGGGTAGATACGCAGTATTTT
TRBD2	.	TRBJ2-3	TRBV7-9	CASSHGLAGGPNTDTQYF	TGTGCCAGCAGCCACGGACTAGCGGGGGGGCCCAACACAGATACGCAGTATTTT
.	.	TRBJ2-7	TRBV5-6	CASRPKSVTYEQYF	TGTGCCAGCAGACCAAAATCGGTCACCTACGAGCAGTACTTC
TRBD1	.	TRBJ1-4	TRBV5-6	CASSKTGPNEKLFF	TGTGCCAGCAGCAAGACAGGGCCTAATGAAAAACTGTTTTTT
TRBD2	.	TRBJ2-5	TRBV11-3	CASSLGGWASGQETQYF	TGTGCCAGCAGCTTAGGAGGTTGGGCTAGCGGGCAAGAGACCCAGTACTTC
.	.	TRBJ2-1	TRBV15	CATSRDLRVVSNEQFF	TGTGCCACCAGCAGAGATTTGCGGGTGGTGTCCAATGAGCAGTTCTTC
.	.	TRBJ2-2	TRBV10-3	CAISGGDGELFF	TGTGCCATCAGTGGCGGAGACGGGGAGCTGTTTTTT
.	.	TRBJ2-2	TRBV6-5	CASRLRTGELFF	TGTGCCAGCAGGCTTCGGACCGGGGAGCTGTTTTTT
TRBD1	.	TRBJ1-2	TRBV6-1	CASSQDRNYGYTF	TGTGCCAGCAGCCAGGACAGGAACTATGGCTACACCTTC
.	.	TRBJ2-5	TRBV5-1	CASSLASPQETQYF	TGCGCCAGCAGCTTGGCCAGTCCCCAAGAGACCCAGTACTTC
.	.	TRBJ1-6	TRBV6-6	CASSPLGPPNNSPLHF	TGTGCCAGCAGTCCCCTCGGGCCCCCTAATAATTCACCCCTCCACTTT
TRBD2	.	TRBJ2-1	TRBV10-1	CASSRTSGQYNEQFF	TGCGCCAGCAGCCGGACTAGCGGACAGTACAATGAGCAGTTCTTC
.	.	TRBJ2-7	TRBV7-8	CASNWGAGGNSYEQYF	TGTGCCAGCAACTGGGGGGCAGGGGGAAACTCCTACGAGCAGTACTTC
.	.	TRBJ2-1	TRBV6-5	CASSSPASYNEQFF	TGTGCCAGCAGTTCTCCAGCCTCCTACAATGAGCAGTTCTTC
TRBD1	once	TRBJ2-1	TRBV28	CASNPHRGEAYNEQFF	TGTGCCAGCAACCCCCACAGGGGTGAGGCCTACAATGAGCAGTTCTTC
TRBD2	.	TRBJ2-1	TRBV11-3	CASSSLDRWREGFDEQFF	TGTGCCAGCAGCTCCCTTGACCGCTGGCGGGAGGGTTTCGATGAGCAGTTCTTC
.	.	TRBJ2-3	TRBV2	CASLVGASTDTQYF	TGTGCCAGCCTAGTAGGGGCTAGCACAGATACGCAGTATTTT
.	.	TRBJ2-5	TRBV5-1	CASSLGPSAGETQYF	TGCGCCAGCAGCTTGGGACCATCGGCAGGAGAGACCCAGTACTTC
.	.	TRBJ2-1	TRBV5-8	CASSLVRVNEQFF	TGTGCCAGCAGCTTGGTTAGGGTGAATGAGCAGTTCTTC
TRBD2	.	TRBJ2-5	TRBV19	CASRGPGRGPQETQYF	TGTGCCAGTAGGGGGCCGGGGAGGGGTCCTCAAGAGACCCAGTACTTC
TRBD1	.	TRBJ2-7	TRBV11-3	CASSHGQVYEQYF	TGTGCCAGCAGCCACGGACAGGTCTACGAGCAGTACTTC
TRBD1	.	TRBJ1-6	TRBV5-4	CASNEYGQGNSPLHF	TGTGCCAGCAACGAATATGGACAGGGCAATTCACCCCTCCACTTT
TRBD2	.	TRBJ2-1	TRBV19	CASSKGLAGGPHRFF	TGTGCCAGTAGCAAGGGACTAGCGGGAGGGCCCCACCGGTTCTTC
TRBD1	.	TRBJ1-6	TRBV13	CASSLEGGSGTGVVPLHF	TGTGCCAGCAGCTTAGAAGGCGGGTCAGGGACAGGGGTTGTCCCCCTCCACTTT